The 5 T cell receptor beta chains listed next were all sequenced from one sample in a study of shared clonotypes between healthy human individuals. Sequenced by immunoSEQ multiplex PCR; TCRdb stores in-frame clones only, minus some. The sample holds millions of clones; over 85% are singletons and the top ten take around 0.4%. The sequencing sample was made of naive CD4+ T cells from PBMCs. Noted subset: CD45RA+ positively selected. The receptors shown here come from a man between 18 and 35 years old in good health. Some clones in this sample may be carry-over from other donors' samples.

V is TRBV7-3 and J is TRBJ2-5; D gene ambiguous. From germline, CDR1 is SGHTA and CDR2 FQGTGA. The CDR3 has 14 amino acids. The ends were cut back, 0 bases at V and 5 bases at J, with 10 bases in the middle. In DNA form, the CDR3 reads TGTGCCAGCAGCTTAACGGGAATTGACGAGACCCAGTACTTC. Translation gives CASSLTGIDETQYF. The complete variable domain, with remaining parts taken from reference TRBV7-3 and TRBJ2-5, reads GAGVSQTPSNKVTEKGKYVELRCDPISGHTALYWYRQSLGQGPEFLIYFQGTGAADDSGLPNDRFFAVRPEGSVSTLKIQRTERGDSAVYLCASSLTGIDETQYFGPGTRLLVL.

The chain's CDR3 is CASSVGVEQYF. The CDR3 DNA reads TGTGCCAGCAGTGTGGGGGTCGAGCAGTACTTC. This sequence joins TRBV6-1 and TRBJ2-7; the D gene could be TRBD1 or TRBD2 (5 bases each). This CDR3 is 11 amino acids long. V dropped 4 bases and J dropped 6 bases, with 7 bases sitting between them. Germline V gene data show CDR1 as MNHNS and CDR2 as SASEGT.

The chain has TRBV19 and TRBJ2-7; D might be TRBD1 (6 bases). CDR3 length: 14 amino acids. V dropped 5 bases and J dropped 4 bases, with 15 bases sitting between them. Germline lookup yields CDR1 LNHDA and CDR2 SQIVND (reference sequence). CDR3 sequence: CASSGTGRGYEQYF. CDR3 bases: TGTGCCAGTAGTGGAACAGGGAGAGGATACGAGCAGTACTTC.

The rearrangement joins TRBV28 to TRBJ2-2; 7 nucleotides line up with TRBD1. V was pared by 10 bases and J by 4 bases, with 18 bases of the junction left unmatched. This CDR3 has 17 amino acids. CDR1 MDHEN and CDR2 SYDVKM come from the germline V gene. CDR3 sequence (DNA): TGTGCCACCAACTACCGGGACAGCCCCACGGGCACCGGGGAGCTGTTTTTT. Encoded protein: CATNYRDSPTGTGELFF.

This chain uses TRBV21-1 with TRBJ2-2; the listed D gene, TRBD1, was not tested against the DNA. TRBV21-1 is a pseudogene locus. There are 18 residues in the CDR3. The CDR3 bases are TGTGCCAGCAGCAAAGGAGGGACAGGGGGGTCGAACACCGGGGAGCTGTTTTTT. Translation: CASSKGGTGGSNTGELFF.